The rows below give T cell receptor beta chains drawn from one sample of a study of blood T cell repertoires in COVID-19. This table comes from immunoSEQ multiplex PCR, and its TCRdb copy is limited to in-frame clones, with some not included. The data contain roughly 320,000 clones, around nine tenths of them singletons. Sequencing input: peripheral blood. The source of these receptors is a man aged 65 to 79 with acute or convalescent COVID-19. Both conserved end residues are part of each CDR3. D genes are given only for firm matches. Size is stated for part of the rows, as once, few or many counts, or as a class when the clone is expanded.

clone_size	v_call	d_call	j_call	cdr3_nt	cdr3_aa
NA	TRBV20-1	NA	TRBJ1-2	TGCAGTGCTAGCGGAGGCTATGGCTACACCTTC	CSASGGYGYTF
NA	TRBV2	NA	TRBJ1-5	TGTGCCAGCAGTGACGAGGGCTCAAGCAATCAGCCCCAGCATTTT	CASSDEGSSNQPQHF
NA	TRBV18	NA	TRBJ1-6	TGTGCCAGCTCACCCGGAGTCTACTATAATTCACCCCTCCACTTT	CASSPGVYYNSPLHF
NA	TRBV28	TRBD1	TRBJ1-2	TGTGCCAGCAGTGGGACTCGACAGGGGTTTTCTGGCTACACCTTC	CASSGTRQGFSGYTF
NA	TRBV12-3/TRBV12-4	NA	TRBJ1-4	TGTGCCAGCCAAAGAGGCTACCGTGAGAAACTGTTTTTT	CASQRGYREKLFF
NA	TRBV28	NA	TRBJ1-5	TGTGCCAGCATCAATCTACAGGGTATCAATCAGCCCCAGCATTTT	CASINLQGINQPQHF
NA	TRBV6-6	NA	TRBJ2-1	TGTGCCAGCAGCCTAACTTCTCCCGGTTACAATGAGCAGTTCTTC	CASSLTSPGYNEQFF
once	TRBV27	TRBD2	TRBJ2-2	TGTGCCAGCAGCCCTATCGGGCGGGGGAGCACCGGGGAGCTGTTTTTT	CASSPIGRGSTGELFF
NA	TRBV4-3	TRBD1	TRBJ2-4	TGCGCCAGCAGCTGGGACAGGGGGTTCGACAAAAACATTCAGTACTTC	CASSWDRGFDKNIQYF
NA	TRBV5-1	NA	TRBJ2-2	TGCGCCAGCAGCTCCCCAGGGGCGGCCACCGGGGAGCTGTTTTTT	CASSSPGAATGELFF
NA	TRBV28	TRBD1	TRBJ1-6	TGTGCCAGCAGTTCGGGACAGGGGGCAGAGAATTCACCCCTCCACTTT	CASSSGQGAENSPLHF
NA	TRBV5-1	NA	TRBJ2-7	TGCGCCAGCAGCCTCGCAGGGGATCCCTACGAGCAGTACTTC	CASSLAGDPYEQYF
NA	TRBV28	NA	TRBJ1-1	TGTGCCAGCAGTTTATGGCAGGGGTTTGAAGCTTTCTTT	CASSLWQGFEAFF
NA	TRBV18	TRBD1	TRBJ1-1	TGTGCCAGCTCACCTTGGGCAGGGGGTGAAGCTTTCTTT	CASSPWAGGEAFF
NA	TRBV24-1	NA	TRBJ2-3	TGTGCCACCAGTGATTTGATCGGTCCCGCAGATACGCAGTATTTT	CATSDLIGPADTQYF
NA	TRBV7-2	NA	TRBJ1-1	TGTGCCAGCAAGTTGCAGCCTAGGAACACTGAAGCTTTCTTT	CASKLQPRNTEAFF
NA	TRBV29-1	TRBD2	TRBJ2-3	TGCAGCGTTGAGGTTAGCGGGAGAGGGATGGATACGCGGTATTTT	CSVEVSGRGMDTRYF
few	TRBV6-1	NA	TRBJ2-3	TGTGCCAGCAGTGAAGTGCAGGGTAGCACAGATACGCAGTATTTT	CASSEVQGSTDTQYF
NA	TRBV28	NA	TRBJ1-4	TGTGCCAGCAGTCCCGCGGCCGGGGAAAAACTGTTTTTT	CASSPAAGEKLFF
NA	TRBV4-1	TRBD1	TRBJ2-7	TGCGCCAGCAGCCGCACATCCGGGACAGGGGCCTTCGAGCAGTACTTC	CASSRTSGTGAFEQYF
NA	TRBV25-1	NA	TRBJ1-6	TGTGCCAGCAGTGACACAGGGTTGAATTCACCCCTCCACTTT	CASSDTGLNSPLHF
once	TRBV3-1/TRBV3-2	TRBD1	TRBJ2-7	TGTGCCAGCAGCCAGGGACAGGGTTACGAGCAGTACTTC	CASSQGQGYEQYF
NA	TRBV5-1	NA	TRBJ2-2	TGCGCCAGCAGCTTGGGGGGCAGAAACACCGGGGAGCTGTTTTTT	CASSLGGRNTGELFF
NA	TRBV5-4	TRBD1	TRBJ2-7	TGTGCCAGCAGGTCAGACAGGGTTTCCTACGAGCAGTACTTC	CASRSDRVSYEQYF
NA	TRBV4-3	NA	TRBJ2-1	TGCGCCAGCAGCCAAGAGGCGGGTGAGCAGTTCTTC	CASSQEAGEQFF
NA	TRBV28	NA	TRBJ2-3	TGTGCCAGCAGCAAAACGCGGAGTGGAAGAGATACGCAGTATTTT	CASSKTRSGRDTQYF
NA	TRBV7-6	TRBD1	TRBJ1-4	TGTGCCAGCAGCGGTTTTGGACAGGGGCGAAATGAAAAACTGTTTTTT	CASSGFGQGRNEKLFF
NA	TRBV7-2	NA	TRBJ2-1	TGTGCCAGCAGCCCCCAGTTCAACAGGGTCAATGAGCAGTTCTTC	CASSPQFNRVNEQFF
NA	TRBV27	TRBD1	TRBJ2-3	TGTGCCAGCAGTTGGACAGGGACCAGGGTAACGCAGTATTTT	CASSWTGTRVTQYF
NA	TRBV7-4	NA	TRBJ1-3	TGTGCCAGCAGCTTAGTCGGACGGGGAGGAAACACCATATATTTT	CASSLVGRGGNTIYF
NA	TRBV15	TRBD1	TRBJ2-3	TGTGCCACCAGCAGGGGGACAGGGCAGGTCGATACGCAGTATTTT	CATSRGTGQVDTQYF
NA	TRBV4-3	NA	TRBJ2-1	TGCGCCAGCAGCTTACGATCCACCCCTAACAGGGTCCACAATGAGCAGTTCTTC	CASSLRSTPNRVHNEQFF
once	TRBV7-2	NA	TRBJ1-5	TGTGCCAGCAGCTTTAACGGACAGAATAGCAATCAGCCCCAGCATTTT	CASSFNGQNSNQPQHF
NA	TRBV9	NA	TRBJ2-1	TGTGCCAGCAGTGCGAGGGTAGGTGGGTTCGATGAGCAGTTCTTC	CASSARVGGFDEQFF
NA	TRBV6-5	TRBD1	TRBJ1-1	TGTGCCAGCAGGGGGACAGTAGGGGACACTGAAGCTTTCTTT	CASRGTVGDTEAFF
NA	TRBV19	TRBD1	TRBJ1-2	TGTGCCAGTAGTTACACCGGGACAGGGGGTGTAGTTGGCTACACCTTC	CASSYTGTGGVVGYTF